A selection of T cell receptor beta chains follows, all from one sample in a study of blood T cell repertoires in COVID-19. Clones were read by immunoSEQ multiplex PCR, and TCRdb kept only the in-frame ones, dropping some. The sample consists of around 230,000 clones, approximately 86% of them appearing once. Sequencing was carried out using PBMCs or T cells enriched from blood (not recorded which). These receptors were obtained from a woman between 40 and 55 years old with acute COVID-19. The CDR3 runs from the conserved cysteine through the conserved F or W. Each record gives: J gene, clone size, V gene, D gene, CDR3 DNA, CDR3 protein. A D gene is named only where the DNA matches it firmly. Clone size appears in some rows only: once, few, many, or a class for an expanded clone.

j_call: TRBJ1-1; clone_size: -; v_call: TRBV7-9; d_call: -; cdr3_nt: TGTGCCAGCAGCTTAACGCGGGGGTCGAACACTGAAGCTTTCTTT; cdr3_aa: CASSLTRGSNTEAFF
j_call: TRBJ2-5; clone_size: once; v_call: TRBV20-1; d_call: -; cdr3_nt: TGCAGTATCAGACGGGGAGAGACCCAGTACTTC; cdr3_aa: CSIRRGETQYF
j_call: TRBJ2-3; clone_size: -; v_call: TRBV11-3; d_call: TRBD1; cdr3_nt: TGTGCCAGCAGCTCCGGACAGGCAGGAGGAGGAATACCAGATACGCAGTATTTT; cdr3_aa: CASSSGQAGGGIPDTQYF
j_call: TRBJ1-1; clone_size: -; v_call: TRBV18; d_call: -; cdr3_nt: TGTGCCAGCTCAGACGGGGCTGAAGCTTTCTTT; cdr3_aa: CASSDGAEAFF
j_call: TRBJ2-3; clone_size: -; v_call: TRBV19; d_call: -; cdr3_nt: TGTGCCAGTAGTCCCCGCGATAGCAAGAGCACAGATACGCAGTATTTT; cdr3_aa: CASSPRDSKSTDTQYF
j_call: TRBJ2-7; clone_size: -; v_call: TRBV15; d_call: -; cdr3_nt: TGTGCCACCAGCAGAGATCGGTGGTACGAGCAGTACTTC; cdr3_aa: CATSRDRWYEQYF
j_call: TRBJ2-7; clone_size: -; v_call: TRBV2; d_call: -; cdr3_nt: TGTGCCAGCAAGCTAGCGAGACGAGACGAGCAGTACTTC; cdr3_aa: CASKLARRDEQYF
j_call: TRBJ1-2; clone_size: -; v_call: TRBV30; d_call: TRBD1; cdr3_nt: TGTGCCTGGAGTGTGGGACAGGGGACGGATGGCTACACCTTC; cdr3_aa: CAWSVGQGTDGYTF
j_call: TRBJ2-1; clone_size: -; v_call: TRBV7-2; d_call: -; cdr3_nt: TGTGCCAGCAGCTTAGCGGGAGCCCTGAACAATGAGCAGTTCTTC; cdr3_aa: CASSLAGALNNEQFF
j_call: TRBJ2-1; clone_size: -; v_call: TRBV6-5; d_call: TRBD2; cdr3_nt: TGTGCCAGCACCTTGACTAGCGGGAGTAGGAATGAGCAGTTCTTC; cdr3_aa: CASTLTSGSRNEQFF
j_call: TRBJ2-1; clone_size: -; v_call: TRBV9; d_call: TRBD2; cdr3_nt: TGTGCCAGCAGCGTAGTTAGGACTAGCGGCCCGAGCTCCTACAATGAGCAGTTCTTC; cdr3_aa: CASSVVRTSGPSSYNEQFF
j_call: TRBJ1-3; clone_size: -; v_call: TRBV6-5; d_call: -; cdr3_nt: TGTGCCAGCAGTTACTCTGCGGAACCTGGAAACACCATATATTTT; cdr3_aa: CASSYSAEPGNTIYF
j_call: TRBJ2-7; clone_size: -; v_call: TRBV6-5; d_call: -; cdr3_nt: TGTGCCAGCACCGGGTATGTGGCCTACGAGCAGTACTTC; cdr3_aa: CASTGYVAYEQYF
j_call: TRBJ2-7; clone_size: -; v_call: TRBV7-2; d_call: TRBD2; cdr3_nt: TGTGCCAGCAGCTTTGGGAGGGCCTACGAGCAGTACTTC; cdr3_aa: CASSFGRAYEQYF
j_call: TRBJ2-5; clone_size: -; v_call: TRBV5-1; d_call: TRBD2; cdr3_nt: TGCGCCAGCAGCCTCGGACTAGCGGGAGGCACTCAAGAGACCCAGTACTTC; cdr3_aa: CASSLGLAGGTQETQYF
j_call: TRBJ2-7; clone_size: few; v_call: TRBV27; d_call: TRBD1; cdr3_nt: TGTGCCAGCAGCCGGGACAGGGTGAGCTCCTACGAGCAGTACTTC; cdr3_aa: CASSRDRVSSYEQYF
j_call: TRBJ2-1; clone_size: few; v_call: TRBV4-2; d_call: TRBD2; cdr3_nt: TGTGCCAGCAGCCAACGGGGACTAGGGGCTCCCGATGAGCAGTTCTTC; cdr3_aa: CASSQRGLGAPDEQFF
j_call: TRBJ2-1; clone_size: -; v_call: TRBV6-5; d_call: -; cdr3_nt: TGTGCCAGCAGTCACGACAGTCCCAATGAGCAGTTCTTC; cdr3_aa: CASSHDSPNEQFF
j_call: TRBJ2-7; clone_size: once; v_call: TRBV14; d_call: TRBD2; cdr3_nt: TGTGCCAGCAGCCAAGATTGGGCGGGAGGCTACGAGCAGTACTTC; cdr3_aa: CASSQDWAGGYEQYF
j_call: TRBJ2-5; clone_size: once; v_call: TRBV24-1; d_call: TRBD1; cdr3_nt: TGTGCCACCAGTGATACCCAGGGGGCGCATCAAGAGACCCAGTACTTC; cdr3_aa: CATSDTQGAHQETQYF
j_call: TRBJ2-3; clone_size: -; v_call: TRBV24-1; d_call: -; cdr3_nt: TGTGCCACCAGCGCTCCTAGACAGGCAAGCACAGATACGCAGTATTTT; cdr3_aa: CATSAPRQASTDTQYF
j_call: TRBJ2-7; clone_size: -; v_call: TRBV7-9; d_call: -; cdr3_nt: TGTGCCAGCAGCGCTCAACAGGGAATTCACTCCTACGAGCAGTACTTC; cdr3_aa: CASSAQQGIHSYEQYF
j_call: TRBJ2-1; clone_size: -; v_call: TRBV19; d_call: TRBD2; cdr3_nt: TGTGCCAGTAGTATCGAGACTAGCGGGATGGATGAGCAGTTCTTC; cdr3_aa: CASSIETSGMDEQFF
j_call: TRBJ2-1; clone_size: -; v_call: TRBV2; d_call: TRBD2; cdr3_nt: TGTGCCAGCAGCCTCAAAACCGGGACTAGCTACAATGAGCAGTTCTTC; cdr3_aa: CASSLKTGTSYNEQFF
j_call: TRBJ2-1; clone_size: -; v_call: TRBV19; d_call: TRBD1; cdr3_nt: TGTGCCAGTAGTACCAGGACAGGGGTAAATGAGCAGTTCTTC; cdr3_aa: CASSTRTGVNEQFF
j_call: TRBJ2-7; clone_size: -; v_call: TRBV19; d_call: -; cdr3_nt: TGTGCCAGTAGTATTCGTCCGGGGTTGGAGCAGTACTTC; cdr3_aa: CASSIRPGLEQYF
j_call: TRBJ1-2; clone_size: -; v_call: TRBV6-5; d_call: TRBD1; cdr3_nt: TGTGCCACCAAGCCTGGCGCCGACAGGGATGGTGGCTACACCTTC; cdr3_aa: CATKPGADRDGGYTF
j_call: TRBJ1-5; clone_size: -; v_call: TRBV12-3/TRBV12-4; d_call: -; cdr3_nt: TGTGCCAGCAGTTTAGACCCAAGCATGCCCCAGCATTTT; cdr3_aa: CASSLDPSMPQHF
j_call: TRBJ2-7; clone_size: -; v_call: TRBV19; d_call: TRBD1; cdr3_nt: TGTGCCAGTAGTATTCTGGACAGGGCCTACGAGCAGTACTTC; cdr3_aa: CASSILDRAYEQYF
j_call: TRBJ1-2; clone_size: -; v_call: TRBV5-4; d_call: TRBD1; cdr3_nt: TGTGCCAGCAGTTCGGACCCCGGGACAGGGACTAACTATGGCTACACCTTC; cdr3_aa: CASSSDPGTGTNYGYTF
j_call: TRBJ1-4; clone_size: -; v_call: TRBV29-1; d_call: -; cdr3_nt: TGCAGCGTACGGGGTGGGGGCCCTGGTGAAAAACTGTTTTTT; cdr3_aa: CSVRGGGPGEKLFF
j_call: TRBJ1-2; clone_size: -; v_call: TRBV5-1; d_call: -; cdr3_nt: TGCGCCAGCAGCTCACAGGGAGGGAGTTATGGCTACACCTTC; cdr3_aa: CASSSQGGSYGYTF
j_call: TRBJ2-1; clone_size: once; v_call: TRBV19; d_call: TRBD2; cdr3_nt: TGTGCCAGTAGTATCCGACTAGCGGGAGTTGGCAATGAGCAGTTCTTC; cdr3_aa: CASSIRLAGVGNEQFF
j_call: TRBJ1-2; clone_size: -; v_call: TRBV6-5; d_call: TRBD1; cdr3_nt: TGTGCCAGCAGTTCGGGACAGGGTTATGGCTACACCTTC; cdr3_aa: CASSSGQGYGYTF
j_call: TRBJ2-1; clone_size: -; v_call: TRBV10-1; d_call: TRBD2; cdr3_nt: TGCGCCAGCAGTGTGACTAGCGGGGGAAGCCGGGGGGACAATGAGCAGTTCTTC; cdr3_aa: CASSVTSGGSRGDNEQFF
j_call: TRBJ1-4; clone_size: -; v_call: TRBV5-1; d_call: TRBD1; cdr3_nt: TGCGCCAGCAGCCCGAGCGACAGGGTTAATGAAAAACTGTTTTTT; cdr3_aa: CASSPSDRVNEKLFF
j_call: TRBJ2-2; clone_size: -; v_call: TRBV9; d_call: TRBD2; cdr3_nt: TGTGCCAGCAGCGTAGTCGCCCTAGCGGGAGGCACCGGGGAGCTGTTTTTT; cdr3_aa: CASSVVALAGGTGELFF
j_call: TRBJ2-5; clone_size: -; v_call: TRBV21-1; d_call: -; cdr3_nt: TGTGCCAGCAGCAAATACACTAGCGGGAGGGCCCTCGTCGAGACCCAGTACTTC; cdr3_aa: CASSKYTSGRALVETQYF
j_call: TRBJ2-3; clone_size: -; v_call: TRBV19; d_call: -; cdr3_nt: TGTGCCAGTAGTATTAAGTGGCCATCGGAGGATACGCAGTATTTT; cdr3_aa: CASSIKWPSEDTQYF
j_call: TRBJ2-7; clone_size: -; v_call: TRBV18; d_call: TRBD1; cdr3_nt: TGTGCCAGCTCGTCTGACAGGGGGGAGCAGTACTTC; cdr3_aa: CASSSDRGEQYF
j_call: TRBJ2-2; clone_size: -; v_call: TRBV3-1/TRBV3-2; d_call: -; cdr3_nt: TGTGCCAGCAGCCGCGGGACTTATAACACCGGGGAGCTGTTTTTT; cdr3_aa: CASSRGTYNTGELFF
j_call: TRBJ2-5; clone_size: -; v_call: TRBV7-2; d_call: TRBD2; cdr3_nt: TGTGCCAGCAGCTTAGTCGCCCTAGCGGGAGAAGAGACCCAGTACTTC; cdr3_aa: CASSLVALAGEETQYF
j_call: TRBJ2-7; clone_size: few; v_call: TRBV10-1; d_call: -; cdr3_nt: TGCGCCAGCAGTGAATCAGGATACTACGAGCAGTACTTC; cdr3_aa: CASSESGYYEQYF
j_call: TRBJ1-4; clone_size: -; v_call: TRBV2; d_call: -; cdr3_nt: TGTGCCACCAAATTGAGACTTTCAAATGAAAAACTGTTTTTT; cdr3_aa: CATKLRLSNEKLFF